This entry concerns a single TCR beta chain. What it binds is not known. This record belongs to a study of cytomegalovirus exposure and HLA in healthy donors. Amplification used 60 Vbeta primers and 13 Jbeta primers. Some clones are missing from TCRdb's copy, which holds only in-frame ones; the method was immunoSEQ multiplex PCR. The sample has 200,000 to 250,000 clones; the top ten hold about 1%. Study results and caveats: Later work associated 16,951 TCR beta sequences with HLA alleles at 0.05 false discovery rate. Several of the most significant clusters appeared linked to common viral pathogens, based on a later analysis.

The sequence was obtained from a woman aged 30 to 39 in good health and CMV-seropositive. Sequenced sample: PBMCs.

In DNA, the CDR3 is TGTGCCAGCAGCCTACGAACGAAGCAGTACTTC. Its protein is CASSLRTKQYF. The V and J genes are TRBV7-8 and TRBJ2-7; no clear D gene. CDR1 SGHVS and CDR2 FQNEAQ come from the germline V gene. The CDR3 has 11 residues. Between the trimmed V and J ends, which lost 5 bases and 8 bases, there was a span of 10 bases.